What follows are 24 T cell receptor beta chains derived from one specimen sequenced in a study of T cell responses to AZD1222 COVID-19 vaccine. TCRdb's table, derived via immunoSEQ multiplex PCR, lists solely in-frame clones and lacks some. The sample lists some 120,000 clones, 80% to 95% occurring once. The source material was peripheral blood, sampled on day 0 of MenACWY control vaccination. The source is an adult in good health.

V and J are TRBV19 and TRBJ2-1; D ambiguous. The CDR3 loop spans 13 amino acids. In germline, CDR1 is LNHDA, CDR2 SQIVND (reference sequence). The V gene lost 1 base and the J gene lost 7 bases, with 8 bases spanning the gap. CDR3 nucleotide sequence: TGTGCCAGTAGTATAGTATCCGGGAATGAGCAGTTCTTC. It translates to CASSIVSGNEQFF.

The CDR3 sequence is CASSDRVNQPQHF. CDR3 bases: TGTGCCAGTAGTGACAGGGTCAATCAGCCCCAGCATTTT. This chain links TRBV19 with TRBJ1-5; 7 positions agree with TRBD1. The trim removed 5 bases at V and 3 bases at J, leaving 1 base unmatched. The germline gives CDR1 LNHDA, CDR2 SQIVND (reference sequence). The CDR3 extends over 13 amino acids.

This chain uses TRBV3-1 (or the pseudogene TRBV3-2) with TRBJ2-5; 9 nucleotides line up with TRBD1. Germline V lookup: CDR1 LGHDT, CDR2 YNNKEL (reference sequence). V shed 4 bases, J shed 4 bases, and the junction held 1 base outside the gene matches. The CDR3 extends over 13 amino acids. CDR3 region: CASSPDRGETQYF. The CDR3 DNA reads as TGTGCCAGCAGCCCGGACAGGGGAGAGACCCAGTACTTC.

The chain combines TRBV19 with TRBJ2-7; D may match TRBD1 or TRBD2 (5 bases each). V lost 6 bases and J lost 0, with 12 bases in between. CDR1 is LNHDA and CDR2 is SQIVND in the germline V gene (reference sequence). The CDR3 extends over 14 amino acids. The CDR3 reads CASRGTGSSYEQYF. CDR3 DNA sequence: TGTGCCAGTAGAGGGACGGGAAGCTCCTACGAGCAGTACTTC.

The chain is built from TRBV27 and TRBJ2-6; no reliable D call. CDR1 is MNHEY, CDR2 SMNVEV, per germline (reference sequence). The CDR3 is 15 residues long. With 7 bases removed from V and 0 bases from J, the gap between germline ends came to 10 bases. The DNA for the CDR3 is TGTGCCAGCACTCACAGAGGCTCTGGGGCCAACGTCCTGACTTTC. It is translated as CASTHRGSGANVLTF.

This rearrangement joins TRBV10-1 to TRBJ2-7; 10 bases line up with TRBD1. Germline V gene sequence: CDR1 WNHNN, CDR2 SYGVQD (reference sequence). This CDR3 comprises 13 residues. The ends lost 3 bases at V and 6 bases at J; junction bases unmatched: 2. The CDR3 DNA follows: TGCGCCAGCAGTGAAGGGGACAGGGGCGAGCAGTACGTC. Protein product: CASSEGDRGEQYV.

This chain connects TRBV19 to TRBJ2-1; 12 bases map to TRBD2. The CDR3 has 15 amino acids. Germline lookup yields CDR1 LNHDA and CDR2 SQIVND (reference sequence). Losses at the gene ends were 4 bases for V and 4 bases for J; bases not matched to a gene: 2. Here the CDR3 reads CASSRLAGVYNEQFF. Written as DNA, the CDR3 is TGTGCCAGTAGTAGACTAGCGGGAGTATACAATGAGCAGTTCTTC.

CDR3 bases: TGTGCCAGCTCAGTCCGTACAGGGGACGGCCAGCCCCAGCATTTT. This codes for CASSVRTGDGQPQHF. The V gene is TRBV28, the J gene TRBJ1-5, with 7 bases fitting TRBD1. V gave up 8 bases and J gave up 7 bases; unmatched junction bases: 14. Germline CDR1 MDHEN, CDR2 SYDVKM. CDR3 length: 15 residues.

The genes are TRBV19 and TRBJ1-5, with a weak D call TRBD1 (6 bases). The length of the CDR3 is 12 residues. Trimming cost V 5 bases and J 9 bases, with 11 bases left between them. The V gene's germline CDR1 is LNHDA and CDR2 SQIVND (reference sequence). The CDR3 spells CASSLRGPPQHF. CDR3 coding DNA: TGTGCCAGTAGTCTCAGGGGTCCGCCCCAGCATTTT.

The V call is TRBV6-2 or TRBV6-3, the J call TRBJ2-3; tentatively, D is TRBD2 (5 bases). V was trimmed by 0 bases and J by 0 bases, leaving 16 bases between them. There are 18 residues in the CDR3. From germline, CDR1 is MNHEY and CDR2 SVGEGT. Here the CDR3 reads CASSYSRTLASSTDTQYF. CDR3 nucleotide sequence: TGTGCCAGCAGTTACTCGCGGACTTTGGCCTCTAGCACAGATACGCAGTATTTT.

As DNA, the CDR3 is TGTGCCAGCAGAAACGGGGACGGAAATAATTCACCCCTCCACTTT. Encoded protein: CASRNGDGNNSPLHF. The rearrangement joins TRBV13 to TRBJ1-6, with D possibly matching TRBD1 (5 bases). The V end lost 6 bases, the J end lost 5 bases, and 14 bases lay between the germline ends. This CDR3 is built from 15 residues. Per the germline V gene, CDR1 is PRHDT and CDR2 is FYEKMQ (reference sequence).

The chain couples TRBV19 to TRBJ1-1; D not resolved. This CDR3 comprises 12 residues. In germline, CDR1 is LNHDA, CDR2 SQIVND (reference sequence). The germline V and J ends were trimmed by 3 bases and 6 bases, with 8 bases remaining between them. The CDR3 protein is CASSIGSPEAFF. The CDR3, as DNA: TGTGCCAGTAGTATTGGCTCCCCTGAAGCTTTCTTT.

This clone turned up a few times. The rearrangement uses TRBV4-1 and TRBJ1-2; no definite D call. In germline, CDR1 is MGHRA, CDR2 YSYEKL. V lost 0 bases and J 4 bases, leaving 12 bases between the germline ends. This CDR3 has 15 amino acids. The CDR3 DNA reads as TGCGCCAGCAGCCAAGATACCTCGACAAGCTATGGCTACACCTTC. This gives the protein CASSQDTSTSYGYTF.

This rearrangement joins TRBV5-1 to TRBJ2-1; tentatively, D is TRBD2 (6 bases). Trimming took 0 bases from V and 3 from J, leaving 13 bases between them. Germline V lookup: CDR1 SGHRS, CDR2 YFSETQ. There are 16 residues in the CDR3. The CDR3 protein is CASSLESGLIYNEQFF. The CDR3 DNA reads TGCGCCAGCAGCTTGGAGTCGGGACTGATCTACAATGAGCAGTTCTTC. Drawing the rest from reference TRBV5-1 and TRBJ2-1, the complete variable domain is KAGVTQTPRYLIKTRGQQVTLSCSPISGHRSVSWYQQTPGQGLQFLFEYFSETQRNKGNFPGRFSGRQFSNSRSEMNVSTLELGDSALYLCASSLESGLIYNEQFFGPGTRLTVL.

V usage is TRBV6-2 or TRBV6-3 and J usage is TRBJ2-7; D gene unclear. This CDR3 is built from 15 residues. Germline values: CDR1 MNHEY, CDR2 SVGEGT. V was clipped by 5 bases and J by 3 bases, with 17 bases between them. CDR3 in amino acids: CASSPGRWGNYEQYV. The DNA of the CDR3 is TGTGCCAGCAGTCCAGGACGGTGGGGTAACTACGAGCAGTACGTC.

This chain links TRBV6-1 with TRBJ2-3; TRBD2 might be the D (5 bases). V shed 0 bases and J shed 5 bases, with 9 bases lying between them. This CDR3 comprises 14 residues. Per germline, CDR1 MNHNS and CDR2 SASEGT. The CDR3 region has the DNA TGTGCCAGCAGTGAAGCGGGAGATGTAGATACGCAGTATTTT. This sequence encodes CASSEAGDVDTQYF.

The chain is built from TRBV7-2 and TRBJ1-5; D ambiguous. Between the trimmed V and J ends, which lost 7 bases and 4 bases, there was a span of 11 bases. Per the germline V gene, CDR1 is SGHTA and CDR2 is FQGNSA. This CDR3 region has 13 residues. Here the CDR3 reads CASTHNPNQPQHF. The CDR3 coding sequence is TGTGCCAGCACCCATAACCCAAATCAGCCCCAGCATTTT.

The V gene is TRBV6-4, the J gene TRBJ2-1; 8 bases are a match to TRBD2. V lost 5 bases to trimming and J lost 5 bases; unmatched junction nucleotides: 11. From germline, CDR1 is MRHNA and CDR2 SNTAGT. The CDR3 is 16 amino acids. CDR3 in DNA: TGTGCCAGCAGTAGGAAACTAGCGGACGGCGACAATGAGCAGTTCTTC. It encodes CASSRKLADGDNEQFF.

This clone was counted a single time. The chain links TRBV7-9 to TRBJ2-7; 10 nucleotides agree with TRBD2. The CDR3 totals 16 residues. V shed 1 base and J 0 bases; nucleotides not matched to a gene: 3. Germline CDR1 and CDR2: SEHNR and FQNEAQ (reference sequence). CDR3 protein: CASSLDPSGSSYEQYF. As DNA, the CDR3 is TGTGCCAGCAGCTTAGACCCTAGCGGGAGCTCCTACGAGCAGTACTTC.

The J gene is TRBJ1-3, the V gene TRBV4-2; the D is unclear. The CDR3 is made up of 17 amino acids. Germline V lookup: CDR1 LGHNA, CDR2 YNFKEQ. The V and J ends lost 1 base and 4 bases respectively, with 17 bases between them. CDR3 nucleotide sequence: TGTGCCAGCAGCCAAGTCACGGACGGGAAAGGAGGAAACACCATATATTTT. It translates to CASSQVTDGKGGNTIYF.

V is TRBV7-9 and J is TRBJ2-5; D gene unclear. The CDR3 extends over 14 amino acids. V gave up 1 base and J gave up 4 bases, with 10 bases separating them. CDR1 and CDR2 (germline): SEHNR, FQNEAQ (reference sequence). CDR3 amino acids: CASSLGGPGETQYF. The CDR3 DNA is TGTGCCAGCAGCTTAGGGGGTCCTGGAGAGACCCAGTACTTC.

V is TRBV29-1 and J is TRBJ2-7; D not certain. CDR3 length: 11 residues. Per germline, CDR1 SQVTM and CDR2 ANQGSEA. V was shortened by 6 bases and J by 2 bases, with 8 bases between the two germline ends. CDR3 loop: CSVSVAYEQYF. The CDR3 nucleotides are TGCAGCGTGTCGGTAGCCTACGAGCAGTACTTC.

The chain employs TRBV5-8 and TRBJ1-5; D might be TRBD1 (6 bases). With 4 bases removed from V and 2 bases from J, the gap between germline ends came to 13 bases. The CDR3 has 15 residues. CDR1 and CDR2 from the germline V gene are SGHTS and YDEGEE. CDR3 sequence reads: CASSGGWTGNQPQHF. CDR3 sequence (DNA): TGTGCCAGCAGCGGGGGTTGGACAGGCAATCAGCCCCAGCATTTT.

As DNA, the CDR3 is TGTGCCAGCAGTTCCCCCGGGACTGAAGAAGCTTTCTTT. It codes for CASSSPGTEEAFF. The chain combines TRBV6-5 with TRBJ1-1; D possibly corresponds to TRBD1 (5 bases). Germline V CDR1 and CDR2: MNHEY, SVGAGI. With 4 bases removed from V and 8 bases from J, the gap between germline ends came to 14 bases. This CDR3 contains 13 residues.